These 28 T cell receptor beta chains were all obtained from the same sample, sequenced in a study of T cells in Graves' hyperthyroidism and ophthalmopathy. RNA transcripts provided the source from which TCR beta CDR3 regions were amplified. The HTBI set primed first-round TCR CDR3 RT-PCR. TCRdb recomputed calls from the multiplex PCR reads with MiXCR, one row per CDR3 protein. The data show about 400,000 distinct CDR3 sequences, roughly an eighth seen once. Input material: blood. These receptors all stem from a woman aged 18-29 years with Graves' hyperthyroidism.

This clonotype was seen at least ten times. The CDR3 nucleotides are TGTGCCAGCTCACCGGGACAGGGGGCGCTTTCCGGCGGCTACACCTTC. As protein: CASSPGQGALSGGYTF. V usage is TRBV18 and J usage is TRBJ1-2; 12 bases map to TRBD1. J gave up 8 bases and V 3 bases, and 10 bases lay outside the gene matches. The CDR3 is made up of 16 amino acids. The germline gives CDR1 KGHSH, CDR2 LQKENI.

The chain joins TRBV7-9 to TRBJ2-2; D might be TRBD1 (5 bases). V was trimmed by 5 bases and J by 9 bases, leaving 19 bases between them. This CDR3 contains 15 residues. CDR1 is SEHNR, CDR2 FQNEAQ, per germline (reference sequence). CDR3 sequence (DNA): TGTGCCAGCAGCAAAGCAGACAGAGCCCTGTGGGAGCTGTTTTTT. Residues: CASSKADRALWELFF.

This clonotype turned up a few times. The V and J genes are TRBV7-9 and TRBJ2-3; D gene ambiguous. The CDR3 is 12 residues long. The V end lost 7 bases, the J end lost 12 bases, and 17 bases lay between the germline ends. The germline V gene has CDR1 SEHNR and CDR2 FQNEAQ (reference sequence). The CDR3 loop is CASNAPGRRQYF. In DNA form, the CDR3 reads TGTGCCAGCAACGCCCCTGGCCGGCGTCAGTATTTT.

This clonotype was seen a single time. The chain is built from TRBV20-1 and TRBJ2-7, with 8 nucleotides matching TRBD2. The trim removed 3 bases at V and 3 bases at J, leaving 13 bases unmatched. CDR3 length: 16 residues. Looked up from germline, CDR1 is DFQATT and CDR2 is SNEGSKA (reference sequence). CDR3 in DNA: TGCAGTGCTAGGCCCCTAGCGGGCGGGACTTACTACGAGCAGTACTTC. Amino acids: CSARPLAGGTYYEQYF.

This chain connects TRBV29-1 to TRBJ2-3, with TRBD2 identical over 9 bases. This CDR3 is built from 14 residues. Germline CDR1 SQVTM, CDR2 ANQGSEA. Trimming took 6 bases from V and 5 from J; bases not matched to a gene: 9. In nucleotides, the CDR3 is TGCAGCGTAAGTAGCGGGAGAAGTGGAGATACGCAGTATTTT. Its translation: CSVSSGRSGDTQYF.

This clonotype showed up many times. The chain carries TRBV27 and TRBJ1-1; D gene uncertain. The V and J ends lost 3 bases and 5 bases respectively, with 7 bases between them. The CDR3 runs 12 residues. The germline gives CDR1 MNHEY, CDR2 SMNVEV (reference sequence). CDR3 sequence: CASSLPGTEAFF. For the CDR3, the DNA is TGTGCCAGCAGTTTGCCTGGAACTGAAGCTTTCTTT.

The table lists this clonotype with many counts. This rearrangement joins TRBV6-1 to TRBJ1-4, with D possibly TRBD1 on 5 matching bases. CDR3 length: 17 amino acids. Germline V CDR1 and CDR2: MNHNS, SASEGT. Trimming stripped 3 bases from V and 0 bases from J, with 14 bases between. The CDR3 region is CASSEMTTGTTNEKLFF. The CDR3 bases are TGTGCCAGCAGTGAGATGACTACAGGAACAACTAATGAAAAACTGTTTTTT.

This chain connects TRBV12-3 or TRBV12-4 to TRBJ1-2; D gene ambiguous. The CDR3 totals 19 residues. Trimming took 0 bases from V and 2 from J, leaving 22 bases between them. The CDR3 protein is CASSLALLDRRWFNYGYTF. CDR3 DNA sequence: TGTGCCAGCAGTTTAGCGCTTTTGGACCGACGTTGGTTCAACTATGGCTACACCTTC.

The chain is built from TRBV10-2 and TRBJ1-3; tentative D call: TRBD1 (6 bases). The CDR3 contains 15 residues. Between the trimmed V and J ends, which lost 5 bases and 0 bases, there was a span of 11 bases. CDR1 and CDR2 (germline): WSHSY, SAAADI. The CDR3 nucleotides are TGCGCCAGCAGTTTCCAGGGGCGCTCTGGAAACACCATATATTTT. Protein: CASSFQGRSGNTIYF.

This clonotype was counted at least ten times. The V call is TRBV28, the J call TRBJ2-7, with D hard to call. Between the trimmed V and J ends, which lost 3 bases and 3 bases, there was a span of 9 bases. The germline CDR1 and CDR2 sequences are MDHEN and SYDVKM. This CDR3 has 13 residues. The CDR3 protein is CASSFRPYYEQYF. The CDR3 region has the DNA TGTGCCAGCAGTTTCCGCCCCTACTACGAGCAGTACTTC.

This clonotype was observed many times. This chain connects TRBV4-2 to TRBJ2-3; D gene unclear. Germline V gene sequence: CDR1 LGHNA, CDR2 YNFKEQ. The CDR3 totals 15 residues. V was clipped by 2 bases and J by 4 bases, with 13 bases between them. DNA for the CDR3: TGTGCCAGCAGCCAACTAGACCGAACCGCAGATACGCAGTATTTT. This sequence encodes CASSQLDRTADTQYF.

This clonotype has ten or more counts. The rearrangement uses TRBV13 and TRBJ2-4; D perhaps matches TRBD2 (6 bases). In germline, CDR1 is PRHDT, CDR2 FYEKMQ (reference sequence). V was pared by 4 bases and J by 4 bases, with 14 bases between. The CDR3 runs 15 residues. The DNA of the CDR3 is TGTGCCAGCAGCTACCCGACGGGGGTAAAAAACATTCAGTACTTC. As protein: CASSYPTGVKNIQYF.

The rearrangement joins TRBV4-1 to TRBJ1-2, with D tentatively TRBD1 (5 bases). This CDR3 has 20 amino acids. Trimming left V 2 bases short and J 4 bases short, with 29 bases between. Germline lookup yields CDR1 MGHRA and CDR2 YSYEKL. The DNA of the CDR3 is TGCGCCAGCAGCCAACCCAAGGTGGGGCAGTTTGATCGGCGCTCCTATGGCTACACCTTC. Residues: CASSQPKVGQFDRRSYGYTF.

This clonotype showed up many times. This chain uses TRBV7-2 with TRBJ2-1; 8 bases match TRBD2. There are 16 residues in the CDR3. After removal of 1 base from V and 4 bases from J, the junction contained 6 bases not matched to a gene. From germline, CDR1 is SGHTA and CDR2 FQGNSA. In DNA form, the CDR3 reads TGTGCCAGCAGCTTAGGACGTAGCGGGATTTACAATGAGCAGTTCTTC. This sequence encodes CASSLGRSGIYNEQFF.

In the case of this clonotype: This may arise from a read error, as a much more abundant clone is one base away. The genes are TRBV7-3 and TRBJ2-7, with 8 bases identical to TRBD2. V trimming: 6 bases; J trimming: 9 bases; junction bases outside the gene matches: 10. The CDR3 covers 13 residues. The germline V gene has CDR1 SGHTA and CDR2 FQGTGA. CDR3 in DNA: TGTGCCAGCAGTTCGACTAGCGCGGGGGGGCAGTACTTC. Protein sequence: CASSSTSAGGQYF.

This clonotype was detected ten times or more. This sequence joins TRBV11-2 and TRBJ2-3, with D possibly TRBD1 on 6 matching bases. CDR1 is SGHAT and CDR2 is FQNNGV in the germline V gene. CDR3 length equals 16 residues. The ends were cut back, 4 bases at V and 2 bases at J, with 16 bases in the middle. The CDR3 bases are TGTGCCAGCAGCTACAGAGCAGGGGAGAACACAGATACGCAGTATTTT. Translated: CASSYRAGENTDTQYF.

At least ten counts were recorded for this clonotype. This sequence joins TRBV20-1 and TRBJ1-4; the match to TRBD1 covers 7 bases. CDR1 and CDR2 from the germline V gene are DFQATT and SNEGSKA (reference sequence). The V and J ends lost 4 bases and 5 bases, in that order; junction bases with no gene match: 7. This CDR3 region has 14 residues. The CDR3 DNA sequence: TGCAGTGCTATGGCCGGGACAGTGAATGAAAAACTGTTTTTT. Translating gives CSAMAGTVNEKLFF.

The chain couples TRBV2 to TRBJ2-7; no firm D call. Germline values: CDR1 SNHLY, CDR2 FYNNEI. This CDR3 has 11 amino acids. Trimming shortened V by 2 bases and J by 6 bases, and 5 bases separated the two germline ends. In DNA, the CDR3 is TGTGCCAGCAGTGAAAACCGCGAGCAGTACTTC. Translating it yields CASSENREQYF. The full variable domain, in which reference TRBV2 and TRBJ2-7 provide the parts outside the CDR3, is EPEVTQTPSHQVTQMGQEVILRCVPISNHLYFYWYRQILGQKVEFLVSFYNNEISEKSEIFDDQFSVERPDGSNFTLKIRSTKLEDSAMYFCASSENREQYFGPGTRLTVT.

This clonotype occurred many times. This sequence joins TRBV6-1 and TRBJ1-5; a possible D gene is TRBD1 (5 bases). Germline V gene lookup returns CDR1 MNHNS and CDR2 SASEGT. Deletions cut 6 bases from V and 2 bases from J, with 17 bases between. This CDR3 region has 16 residues. Here the CDR3 reads CASRLRDFLGNQPQHF. DNA for the CDR3: TGTGCCAGCAGACTGAGGGACTTCTTAGGCAATCAGCCCCAGCATTTT.

This rearrangement joins TRBV6-6 to TRBJ1-2; D not resolved. V gave up 2 bases and J gave up 8 bases, with 12 bases separating them. The germline V gene has CDR1 MNHNY and CDR2 SVGAGI (reference sequence). CDR3 size: 13 residues. DNA for the CDR3: TGTGCCAGCAGTTACCGAAGAAACGGCGGCTACACCTTC. As protein: CASSYRRNGGYTF.

As regards this clonotype: A read error is likely, as this CDR3 ends without the conserved phenylalanine or tryptophan. The genes are TRBV5-1 and TRBJ1-5, with a tentative D call TRBD1 (5 bases). The CDR3 totals 17 residues. Deletions cut 4 bases from V and 5 bases from J, with 22 bases between. CDR1 and CDR2 (germline): SGHRS, YFSETQ. CDR3 nucleotide sequence: TGCGCCAGCAGCCCGACCATGTCTGGGGCGGCGGATCAGCCCCAGCATTCT. The encoded protein is CASSPTMSGAADQPQHS.

About this clonotype itself: A much larger clone differs from this one at a single base, so this may be a read error. The chain recombines TRBV11-3 with TRBJ1-3, with D maybe TRBD1 (6 bases). V was cut by 6 bases and J by 4 bases, with 10 bases left in between. This CDR3 has 13 residues. The germline CDR1 and CDR2 sequences are SGHNT and YENEEA. CDR3 in amino acids: CASRRGSGNTIYF. In nucleotides, the CDR3 is TGTGCCAGCAGGAGGGGGTCAGGAAACACCATATATTTT.

This chain joins TRBV18 and TRBJ1-3, with D unclear. This CDR3 is built from 15 residues. Trimming removed 3 bases at V and 5 bases at J, with 14 bases between. Per the germline V gene, CDR1 is KGHSH and CDR2 is LQKENI. The CDR3 protein is CASSPVPYERNTIYF. CDR3 nucleotides: TGTGCCAGCTCACCGGTGCCGTACGAAAGAAACACCATATATTTT.

This clonotype came up many times. V usage is TRBV6-1 and J usage is TRBJ2-1; 8 bases are a match to TRBD1. This CDR3 comprises 12 residues. Germline values: CDR1 MNHNS, CDR2 SASEGT. With V trimmed by 10 bases and J by 3 bases, 2 bases remained unmatched. In DNA form, the CDR3 reads TGTGCCACCGGGACAGGCTACAATGAGCAGTTCTTC. Residues: CATGTGYNEQFF.

The chain is built from TRBV29-1 and TRBJ1-1; D gene ambiguous. V dropped 6 bases and J dropped 0 bases, with 14 bases sitting between them. The CDR3 has 14 residues. Germline V gene data show CDR1 as SQVTM and CDR2 as ANQGSEA. This CDR3 is CSVAGESMNTEAFF. The CDR3 DNA is TGCAGCGTGGCCGGGGAATCCATGAACACTGAAGCTTTCTTT. The variable domain in full, completed from reference TRBV29-1 and TRBJ1-1, reads SAVISQKPSRDICQRGTSLTIQCQVDSQVTMMFWYRQQPGQSLTLIATANQGSEATYESGFVIDKFPISRPNLTFSTLTVSNMSPEDSSIYLCSVAGESMNTEAFFGQGTRLTVV.

This clonotype was seen repeatedly, ten times or more. This chain connects TRBV12-3 or TRBV12-4 to TRBJ2-7, with D uncertain. There are 12 residues in the CDR3. With 4 bases removed from V and 6 bases from J, the gap between germline ends came to 10 bases. Written as DNA, the CDR3 is TGTGCCAGCAGTTCAGTGGTGTCCGAGCAGTACTTC. This codes for CASSSVVSEQYF.

Ten or more counts support this clonotype. The chain is built from TRBV7-8 and TRBJ2-1; the match to TRBD2 covers 9 bases. V shed 3 bases and J 6 bases; nucleotides not matched to a gene: 9. Germline lookup yields CDR1 SGHVS and CDR2 FQNEAQ. The CDR3 has 16 amino acids. The CDR3 sequence is CASSFRGGTSTNEQFF. CDR3 DNA sequence: TGTGCCAGCAGCTTCAGGGGGGGGACTAGCACCAATGAGCAGTTCTTC.

Ten or more counts support this clonotype. The chain has TRBV19 and TRBJ2-7; a possible D gene is TRBD2 (5 bases). The germline V gene encodes CDR1 LNHDA and CDR2 SQIVND (reference sequence). The V gene lost 3 bases and the J gene lost 0 bases, with 12 bases spanning the gap. There are 15 residues in the CDR3. CDR3 nucleotide sequence: TGTGCCAGTAGTATCGGACTCTTGAGCTCCTACGAGCAGTACTTC. It translates to CASSIGLLSSYEQYF.